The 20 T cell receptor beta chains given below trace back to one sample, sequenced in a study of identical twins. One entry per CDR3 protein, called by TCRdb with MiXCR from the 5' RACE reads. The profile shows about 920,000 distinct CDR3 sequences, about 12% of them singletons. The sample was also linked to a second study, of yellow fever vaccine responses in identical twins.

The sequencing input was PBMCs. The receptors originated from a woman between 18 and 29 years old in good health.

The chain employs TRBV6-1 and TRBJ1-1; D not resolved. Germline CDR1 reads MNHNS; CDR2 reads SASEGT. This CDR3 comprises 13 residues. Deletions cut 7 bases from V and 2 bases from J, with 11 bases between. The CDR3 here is CASNRFPNTEAFF. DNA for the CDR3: TGTGCCAGCAATCGGTTCCCCAACACTGAAGCTTTCTTT.

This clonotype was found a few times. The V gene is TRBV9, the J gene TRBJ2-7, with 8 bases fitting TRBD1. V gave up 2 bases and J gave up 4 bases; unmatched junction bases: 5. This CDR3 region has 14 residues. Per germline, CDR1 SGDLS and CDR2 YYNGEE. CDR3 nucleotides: TGTGCCAGCAGCGTGACAGGGGACCCTTACGAGCAGTACTTC. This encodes CASSVTGDPYEQYF.

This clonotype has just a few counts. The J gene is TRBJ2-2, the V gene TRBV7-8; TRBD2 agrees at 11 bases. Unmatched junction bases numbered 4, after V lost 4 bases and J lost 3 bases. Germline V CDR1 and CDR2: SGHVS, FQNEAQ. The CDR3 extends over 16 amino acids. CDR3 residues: CASSSKLAGDTGELFF. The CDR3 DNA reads TGTGCCAGCAGCTCCAAACTAGCGGGAGACACCGGGGAGCTGTTTTTT.

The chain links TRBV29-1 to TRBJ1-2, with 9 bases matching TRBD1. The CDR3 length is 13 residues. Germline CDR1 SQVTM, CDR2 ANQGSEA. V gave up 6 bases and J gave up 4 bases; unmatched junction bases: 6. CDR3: CSVTGTGSYGYTF. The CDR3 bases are TGCAGCGTCACTGGGACAGGGAGCTATGGCTACACCTTC.

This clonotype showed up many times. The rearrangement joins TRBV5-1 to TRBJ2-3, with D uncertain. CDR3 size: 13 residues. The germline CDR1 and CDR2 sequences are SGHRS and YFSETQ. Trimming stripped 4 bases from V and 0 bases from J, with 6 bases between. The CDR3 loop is CASSTASTDTQYF. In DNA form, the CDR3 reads TGCGCCAGCAGCACCGCAAGCACAGATACGCAGTATTTT.

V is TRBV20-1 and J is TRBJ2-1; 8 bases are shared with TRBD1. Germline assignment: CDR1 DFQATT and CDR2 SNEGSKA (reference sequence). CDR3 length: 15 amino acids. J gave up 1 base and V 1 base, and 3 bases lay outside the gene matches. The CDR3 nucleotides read TGCAGTGCTAGAGCCCGACAGGGGTCCTACAATGAGCAGTTCTTC. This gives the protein CSARARQGSYNEQFF.

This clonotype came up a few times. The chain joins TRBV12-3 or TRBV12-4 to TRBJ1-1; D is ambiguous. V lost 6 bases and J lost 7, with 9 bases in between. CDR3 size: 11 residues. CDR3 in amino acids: CASSESSEAFF. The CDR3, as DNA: TGTGCCAGCAGCGAAAGCAGTGAAGCTTTCTTT.

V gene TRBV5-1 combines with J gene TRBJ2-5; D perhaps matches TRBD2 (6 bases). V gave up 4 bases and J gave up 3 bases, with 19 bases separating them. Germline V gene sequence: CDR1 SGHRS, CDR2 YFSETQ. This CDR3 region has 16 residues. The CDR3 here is CASSRGPGPGEETQYF. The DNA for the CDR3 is TGCGCCAGCAGCAGGGGACCGGGTCCGGGGGAAGAGACCCAGTACTTC.

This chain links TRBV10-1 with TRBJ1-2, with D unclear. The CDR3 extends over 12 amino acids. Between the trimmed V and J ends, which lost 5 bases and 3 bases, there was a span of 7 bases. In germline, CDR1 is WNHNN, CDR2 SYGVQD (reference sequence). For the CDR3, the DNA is TGCGCCAGCAGTTCCGCCGACTATGGCTACACCTTC. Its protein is CASSSADYGYTF.

The CDR3 sequence is CASTEAGGIVGEQFF. CDR3 sequence (DNA): TGTGCCAGCACTGAAGCGGGAGGGATTGTCGGTGAGCAGTTCTTC. The chain uses TRBV28 and TRBJ2-1, with TRBD2 matching 10 bases. The germline V gene has CDR1 MDHEN and CDR2 SYDVKM. The V segment lost 7 bases and the J segment 9 bases; nucleotides outside the gene matches: 12. CDR3 length: 15 residues. The whole variable domain, filled in from reference TRBV28 and TRBJ2-1, reads DVKVTQSSRYLVKRTGEKVFLECVQDMDHENMFWYRQDPGLGLRLIYFSYDVKMKEKGDIPEGYSVSREKKERFSLILESASTNQTSMYLCASTEAGGIVGEQFFGPGTRLTVL.

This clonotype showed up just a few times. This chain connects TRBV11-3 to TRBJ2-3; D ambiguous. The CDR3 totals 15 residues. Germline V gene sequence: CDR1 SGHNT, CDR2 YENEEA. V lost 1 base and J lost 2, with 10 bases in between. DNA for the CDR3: TGTGCCAGCAGCTTAGGTTCAGAAACCACAGATACGCAGTATTTT. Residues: CASSLGSETTDTQYF.

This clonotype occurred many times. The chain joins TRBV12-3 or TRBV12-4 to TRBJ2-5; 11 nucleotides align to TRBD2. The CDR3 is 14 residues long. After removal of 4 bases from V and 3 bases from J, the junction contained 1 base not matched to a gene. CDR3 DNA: TGTGCCAGCAGTTCGACTAGCGGGGAAGAGACCCAGTACTTC. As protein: CASSSTSGEETQYF.

CDR3 sequence: CSARPNTEAFF. CDR3 coding DNA: TGCAGTGCCCGACCTAACACTGAAGCTTTCTTT. The chain couples TRBV20-1 to TRBJ1-1; D gene ambiguous. Trimming cost V 6 bases and J 2 bases, with 7 bases left between them. The CDR3 runs to 11 residues. Germline loops: CDR1 DFQATT, CDR2 SNEGSKA (reference sequence).

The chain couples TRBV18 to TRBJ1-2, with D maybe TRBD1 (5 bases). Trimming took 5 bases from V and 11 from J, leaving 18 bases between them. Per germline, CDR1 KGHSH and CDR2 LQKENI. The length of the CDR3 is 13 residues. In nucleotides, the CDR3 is TGTGCCAGCTCATTGGACATTCAATTAGGTTACACCTTC. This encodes CASSLDIQLGYTF. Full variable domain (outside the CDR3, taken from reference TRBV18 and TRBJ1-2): NAGVMQNPRHLVRRRGQEARLRCSPMKGHSHVYWYRQLPEEGLKFMVYLQKENIIDESGMPKERFSAEFPKEGPSILRIQQVVRGDSAAYFCASSLDIQLGYTFGSGTRLTVV.

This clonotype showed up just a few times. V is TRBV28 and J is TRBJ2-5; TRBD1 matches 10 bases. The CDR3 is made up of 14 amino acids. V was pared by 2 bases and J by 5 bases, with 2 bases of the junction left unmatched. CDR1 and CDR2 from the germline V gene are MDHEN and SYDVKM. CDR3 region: CASSLPTGGETQYF. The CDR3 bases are TGTGCCAGCAGTTTACCGACAGGGGGCGAGACCCAGTACTTC.

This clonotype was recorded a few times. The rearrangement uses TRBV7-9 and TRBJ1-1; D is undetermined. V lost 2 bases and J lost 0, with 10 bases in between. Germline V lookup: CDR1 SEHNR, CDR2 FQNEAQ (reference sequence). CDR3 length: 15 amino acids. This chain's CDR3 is CASSLSPGMNTEAFF. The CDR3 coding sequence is TGTGCCAGCAGCTTATCGCCCGGCATGAACACTGAAGCTTTCTTT.

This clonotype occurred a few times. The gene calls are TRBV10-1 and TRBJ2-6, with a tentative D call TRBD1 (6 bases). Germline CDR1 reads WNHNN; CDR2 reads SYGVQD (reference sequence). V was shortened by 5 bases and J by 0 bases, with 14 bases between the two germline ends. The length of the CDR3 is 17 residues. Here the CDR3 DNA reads TGCGCCAGCAGTCCCGGACAGACCCTCTCTGGGGCCAACGTCCTGACTTTC. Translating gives CASSPGQTLSGANVLTF.

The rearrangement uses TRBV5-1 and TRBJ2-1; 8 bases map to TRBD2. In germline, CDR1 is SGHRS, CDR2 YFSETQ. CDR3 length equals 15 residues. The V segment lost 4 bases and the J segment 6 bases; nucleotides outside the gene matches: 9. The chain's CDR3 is CASSLGGARPNEQFF. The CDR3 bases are TGCGCCAGCAGCCTCGGGGGGGCCAGGCCCAATGAGCAGTTCTTC.

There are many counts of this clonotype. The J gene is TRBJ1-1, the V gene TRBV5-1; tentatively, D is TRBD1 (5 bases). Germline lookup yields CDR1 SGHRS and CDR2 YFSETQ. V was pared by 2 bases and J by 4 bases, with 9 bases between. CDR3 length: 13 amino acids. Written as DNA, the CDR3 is TGCGCCAGCAGCTTACCAGGGCGCACTGAAGCTTTCTTT. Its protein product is CASSLPGRTEAFF. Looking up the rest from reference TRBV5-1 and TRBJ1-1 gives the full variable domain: KAGVTQTPRYLIKTRGQQVTLSCSPISGHRSVSWYQQTPGQGLQFLFEYFSETQRNKGNFPGRFSGRQFSNSRSEMNVSTLELGDSALYLCASSLPGRTEAFFGQGTRLTVV.

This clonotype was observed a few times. CDR3 amino acids: CASSSDPRETQYF. The CDR3 DNA is TGTGCCAGCAGCTCGGACCCCCGGGAGACCCAGTACTTC. This sequence joins TRBV7-7 and TRBJ2-5, with D hard to call. The CDR3 runs to 13 residues. Germline loops: CDR1 SSHAT, CDR2 FNYEAQ (reference sequence). V lost 4 bases, J lost 5 bases, and 11 bases lay in between.